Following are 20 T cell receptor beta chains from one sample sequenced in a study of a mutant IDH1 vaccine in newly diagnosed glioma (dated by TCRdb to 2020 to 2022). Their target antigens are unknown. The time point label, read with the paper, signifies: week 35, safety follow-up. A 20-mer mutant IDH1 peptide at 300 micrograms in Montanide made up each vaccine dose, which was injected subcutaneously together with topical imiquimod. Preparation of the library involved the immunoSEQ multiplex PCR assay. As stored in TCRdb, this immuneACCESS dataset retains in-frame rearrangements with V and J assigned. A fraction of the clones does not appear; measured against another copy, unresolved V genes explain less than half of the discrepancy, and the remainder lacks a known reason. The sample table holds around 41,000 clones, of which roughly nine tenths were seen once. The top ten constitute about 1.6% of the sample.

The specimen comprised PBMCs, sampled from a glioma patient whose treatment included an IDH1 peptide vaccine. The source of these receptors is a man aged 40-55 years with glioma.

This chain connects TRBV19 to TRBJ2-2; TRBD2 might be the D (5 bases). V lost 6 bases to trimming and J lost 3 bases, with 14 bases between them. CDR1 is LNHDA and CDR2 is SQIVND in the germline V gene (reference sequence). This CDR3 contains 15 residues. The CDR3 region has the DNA TGTGCCAGTAGCCAGCAAGCGGTCCACACCGGGGAGCTGTTTTTT. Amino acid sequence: CASSQQAVHTGELFF.

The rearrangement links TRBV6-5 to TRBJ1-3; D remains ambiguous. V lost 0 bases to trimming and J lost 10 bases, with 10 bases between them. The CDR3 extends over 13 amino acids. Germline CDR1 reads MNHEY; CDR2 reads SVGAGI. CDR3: CASSYSPGSTIYF. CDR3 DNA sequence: TGTGCCAGCAGTTACTCGCCCGGGAGTACCATATATTTT.

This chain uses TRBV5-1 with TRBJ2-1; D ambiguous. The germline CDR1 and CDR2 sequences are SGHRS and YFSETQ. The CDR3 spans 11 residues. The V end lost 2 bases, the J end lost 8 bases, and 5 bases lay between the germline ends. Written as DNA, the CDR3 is TGCGCCAGCAGCTTCCTACATGAGCAGTTCTTC. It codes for CASSFLHEQFF.

The CDR3 DNA is TGTGCCAGCAGCTTAGATACCCGGGAGGGCTATGGCTACACCTTC. It is translated as CASSLDTREGYGYTF. The chain recombines TRBV7-8 with TRBJ1-2; D unresolved. Germline V gene sequence: CDR1 SGHVS, CDR2 FQNEAQ. This CDR3 region has 15 residues. The ends were cut back, 1 base at V and 4 bases at J, with 13 bases in the middle.

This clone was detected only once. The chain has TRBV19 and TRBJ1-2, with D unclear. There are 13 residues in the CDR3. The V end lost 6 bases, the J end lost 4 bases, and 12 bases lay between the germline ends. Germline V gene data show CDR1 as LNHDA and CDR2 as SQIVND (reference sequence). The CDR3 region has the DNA TGTGCCAGTAGGCCCACAGAGATCTATGGCTACACCTTC. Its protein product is CASRPTEIYGYTF. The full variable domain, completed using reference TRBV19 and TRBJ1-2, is DGGITQSPKYLFRKEGQNVTLSCEQNLNHDAMYWYRQDPGQGLRLIYYSQIVNDFQKGDIAEGYSVSREKKESFPLTVTSAQKNPTAFYLCASRPTEIYGYTFGSGTRLTVV.

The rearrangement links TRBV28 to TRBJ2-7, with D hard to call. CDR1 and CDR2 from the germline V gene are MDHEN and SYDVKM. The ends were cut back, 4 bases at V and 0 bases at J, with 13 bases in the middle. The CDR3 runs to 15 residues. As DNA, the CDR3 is TGTGCCAGCAGTTCCCCCAGGCTGACCTCCTACGAGCAGTACTTC. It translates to CASSSPRLTSYEQYF.

CDR3 sequence (DNA): TGTGCCAGCAGCTTAGCCGAGACAGGGGGTTCCTACGAGCAGTACTTC. Translation: CASSLAETGGSYEQYF. The chain is built from TRBV11-2 and TRBJ2-7; 9 positions match TRBD1. V shed 1 base, J shed 1 base, and the junction held 5 bases outside the gene matches. The germline gives CDR1 SGHAT, CDR2 FQNNGV. This CDR3 comprises 16 residues.

The CDR3 region is CASAGPPEWEQYF. The DNA of the CDR3 is TGTGCCAGCGCCGGACCCCCTGAGTGGGAGCAGTACTTC. The V gene is TRBV7-2, the J gene TRBJ2-7; D gene ambiguous. The CDR3 spans 13 residues. In germline, CDR1 is SGHTA, CDR2 FQGNSA. The V end was cut by 8 bases, the J end by 7 bases, with 18 bases between.

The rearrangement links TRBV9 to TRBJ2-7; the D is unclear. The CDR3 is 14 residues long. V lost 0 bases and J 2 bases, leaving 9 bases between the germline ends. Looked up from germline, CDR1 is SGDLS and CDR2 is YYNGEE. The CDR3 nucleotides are TGTGCCAGCAGCGTAGGTCTCCAGGCCTACGAGCAGTACTTC. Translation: CASSVGLQAYEQYF.

The CDR3 here is CASSYSIGQETYEQYF. The CDR3 nucleotides are TGTGCCAGCAGTTACTCGATAGGACAGGAGACCTACGAGCAGTACTTC. This chain uses TRBV6-5 with TRBJ2-7; 7 positions agree with TRBD1. The CDR3 is made up of 16 amino acids. The germline V gene encodes CDR1 MNHEY and CDR2 SVGAGI. V shed 0 bases and J 2 bases; nucleotides not matched to a gene: 7.

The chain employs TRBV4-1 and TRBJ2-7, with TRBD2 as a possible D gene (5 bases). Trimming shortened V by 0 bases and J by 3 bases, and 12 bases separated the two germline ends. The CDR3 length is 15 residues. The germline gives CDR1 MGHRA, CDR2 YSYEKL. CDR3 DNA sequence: TGCGCCAGCAGCCAAGAGGGTTTTCGGGACTACGAGCAGTACGTC. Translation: CASSQEGFRDYEQYV.

The CDR3 reads CASSVTGTGRAGYTF. DNA for the CDR3: TGTGCCAGTAGTGTTACCGGGACAGGGCGTGCTGGCTACACCTTC. This sequence joins TRBV19 and TRBJ1-2, with 9 nucleotides matching TRBD1. CDR1 is LNHDA and CDR2 is SQIVND in the germline V gene (reference sequence). The CDR3 length is 15 residues. V lost 5 bases to trimming and J lost 7 bases; unmatched junction nucleotides: 11.

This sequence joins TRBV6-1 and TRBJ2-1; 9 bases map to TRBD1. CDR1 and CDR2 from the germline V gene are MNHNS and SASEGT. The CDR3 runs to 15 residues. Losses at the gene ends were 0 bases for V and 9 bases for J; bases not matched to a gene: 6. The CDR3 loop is CASSEAGQGIGEQFF. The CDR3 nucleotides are TGTGCCAGCAGTGAAGCGGGACAGGGTATCGGTGAGCAGTTCTTC.

CDR3 sequence (DNA): TGTGCCTGCACAGGGTCGCGGAATTCACCCCTCCACTTT. Amino acid sequence: CACTGSRNSPLHF. The chain recombines TRBV30 with TRBJ1-6, with D perhaps matching TRBD1 (6 bases). Germline V gene data show CDR1 as GTSNPN and CDR2 as SVGIG (reference sequence). The CDR3 is 13 amino acids. Deletions cut 6 bases from V and 7 bases from J, with 13 bases between.

The CDR3 protein is CASSPDGASNQPQHF. Written as DNA, the CDR3 is TGCGCCAGCTCTCCGGATGGGGCGAGCAATCAGCCCCAGCATTTT. The V gene is TRBV5-1, the J gene TRBJ1-5, with a tentative D call TRBD1 (5 bases). Trimming shortened V by 7 bases and J by 1 base, and 15 bases separated the two germline ends. CDR3 length: 15 amino acids. From germline, CDR1 is SGHRS and CDR2 YFSETQ. The whole variable domain, remainder taken from reference TRBV5-1 and TRBJ1-5, is KAGVTQTPRYLIKTRGQQVTLSCSPISGHRSVSWYQQTPGQGLQFLFEYFSETQRNKGNFPGRFSGRQFSNSRSEMNVSTLELGDSALYLCASSPDGASNQPQHFGDGTRLSIL.

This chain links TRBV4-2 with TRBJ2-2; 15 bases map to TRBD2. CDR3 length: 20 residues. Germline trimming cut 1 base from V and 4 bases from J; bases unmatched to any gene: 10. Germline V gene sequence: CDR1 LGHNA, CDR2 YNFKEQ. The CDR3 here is CASSQAWGLAGGRGTGELFF. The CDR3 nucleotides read TGTGCCAGCAGCCAAGCCTGGGGACTAGCGGGGGGCCGGGGCACCGGGGAGCTGTTTTTT.

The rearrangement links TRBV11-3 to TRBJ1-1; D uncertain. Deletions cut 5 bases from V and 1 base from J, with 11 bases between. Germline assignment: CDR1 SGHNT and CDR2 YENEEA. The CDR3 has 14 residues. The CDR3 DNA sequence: TGTGCCAGCAGCCCCGGACCCTCGAACACTGAAGCTTTCTTT. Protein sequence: CASSPGPSNTEAFF.

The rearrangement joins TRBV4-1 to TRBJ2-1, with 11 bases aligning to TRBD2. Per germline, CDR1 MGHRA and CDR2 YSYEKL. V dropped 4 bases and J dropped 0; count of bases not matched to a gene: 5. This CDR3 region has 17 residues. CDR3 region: CASSPGLAVSSYNEQFF. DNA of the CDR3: TGCGCCAGCAGCCCGGGACTAGCGGTGAGCTCCTACAATGAGCAGTTCTTC.

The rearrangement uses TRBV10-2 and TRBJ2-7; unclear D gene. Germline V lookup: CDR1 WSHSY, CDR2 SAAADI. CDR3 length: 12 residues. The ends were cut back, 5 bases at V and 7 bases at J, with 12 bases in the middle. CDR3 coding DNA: TGCGCCAGCAGTAGGGCAGGCGAAGAGCAGTACTTC. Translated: CASSRAGEEQYF.

The CDR3 region is CASSKMTSGSYNEQFF. DNA of the CDR3: TGTGCCAGCAGCAAAATGACTAGCGGGAGTTACAATGAGCAGTTCTTC. The chain links TRBV9 to TRBJ2-1; 12 bases align to TRBD2. Per germline, CDR1 SGDLS and CDR2 YYNGEE. The length of the CDR3 is 16 residues. V was pared by 4 bases and J by 4 bases, with 6 bases of the junction left unmatched.